This T cell receptor beta chain was captured in a study of T cell responses to AZD1222 COVID-19 vaccine. The junction had 3 bases not matched to a gene; V was cut back by 6 bases and J by 7 bases. CDR1 and CDR2 (germline): SNHLY, FYNNEI. This CDR3 has 13 amino acids. General study findings and limits: With two AZD1222 doses given, Spike-specific TCR breadth and depth both rose. It should be noted that donors were predominantly white British and more often female, and clonal diversity was possibly underestimated.

Points on this clone: What it binds is not known.

TCRdb keeps only in-frame clones here, not all; method: immunoSEQ multiplex PCR. Of around 67,000 clones listed, 83% were seen once; the top ten hold about 6%. The sequence was collected from an adult who received the AZD1222 COVID-19 vaccine. The chain employs TRBV2 and TRBJ1-4; TRBD1 aligns across 9 bases. The source was peripheral blood, collected 28 days after the second AZD1222 dose. This chain's CDR3 is CASSTDRGEKLFF. CDR3 bases: TGTGCCAGCAGCACGGACAGGGGTGAAAAACTGTTTTTT.